A selection of T cell receptor beta chains follows, all from one sample in a study of T cells in Graves' hyperthyroidism and ophthalmopathy. MiXCR, run by TCRdb on the multiplex PCR reads, gives a single entry per CDR3 protein. In the table there are 450,000 to 500,000 distinct CDR3 sequences, approximately 22% of which are singletons. Source material: blood. Source of these receptors: a woman between 70 and 85 years old with Graves' ophthalmopathy. CDR3s include the opening cysteine and the closing phenylalanine or tryptophan. The D gene is left open where the match is weak. Part of the rows lack a size; the others show once, few, many or a class for expanded clones.

15	NA	TRBV20-1	TRBJ2-3	NA	CSALRGGRSTDTQYF	TGCAGTGCTCTCCGAGGGGGGCGGAGCACAGATACGCAGTATTTT
13	TRBD2	TRBV20-1	TRBJ2-7	NA	CSASSGSRREQYF	TGCAGTGCTAGCAGCGGGAGCCGCCGCGAGCAGTACTTC
15	NA	TRBV28	TRBJ1-1	many	CASSPAFAPRDEAFF	TGTGCCAGCAGCCCCGCTTTCGCCCCCCGAGATGAAGCTTTCTTT
16	NA	TRBV25-1	TRBJ2-1	few	CASSGLLGESYNEQFF	TGTGCCAGCAGTGGGTTGCTGGGGGAATCCTACAATGAGCAGTTCTTC
14	TRBD1	TRBV7-3	TRBJ2-1	few	CASSLMGTDNEQFF	TGTGCCAGCAGCTTAATGGGGACAGACAATGAGCAGTTCTTC
13	TRBD1	TRBV29-1	TRBJ2-1	many	CSLRQGLYNEQFF	TGCAGTTTGCGACAGGGGCTGTACAATGAGCAGTTCTTC
15	NA	TRBV30	TRBJ1-4	NA	CAWNQGRGSNEKLFF	TGTGCCTGGAATCAGGGTCGAGGGAGTAATGAAAAACTGTTTTTT
12	TRBD1	TRBV6-1	TRBJ1-1	NA	CASSGDSTEAFF	TGTGCCAGCAGTGGGGACAGCACTGAAGCTTTCTTT
15	TRBD2	TRBV7-2	TRBJ2-3	many	CASSRPSGRTDTQYF	TGTGCCAGCAGCCGCCCTAGCGGGAGGACAGATACGCAGTATTTT
13	NA	TRBV6-2/TRBV6-3	TRBJ1-4	NA	CASSLSGDEKLFF	TGTGCCAGCAGTTTATCCGGGGATGAAAAACTGTTTTTT
13	NA	TRBV12-3/TRBV12-4	TRBJ1-1	NA	CASSLIGSTEAFF	TGTGCCAGCAGTTTGATAGGTAGCACTGAAGCTTTCTTT
14	NA	TRBV3-1	TRBJ1-2	few	CASSLPGQDYGYTF	TGTGCCAGCAGCCTCCCGGGTCAGGACTATGGCTACACCTTC
18	TRBD2	TRBV20-1	TRBJ2-7	NA	CSARDGLAGGYPSYEQYF	TGCAGTGCTAGAGATGGGCTAGCGGGAGGTTATCCCTCCTACGAGCAGTACTTC
14	NA	TRBV10-3	TRBJ1-3	few	CAIRGGREGNTIYF	TGTGCCATCAGAGGTGGACGGGAGGGAAACACCATATATTTT
19	TRBD1	TRBV28	TRBJ2-4	few	CASSLSIVATGMAKNIQYF	TGTGCCAGCAGTTTATCGATTGTGGCGACAGGGATGGCCAAAAACATTCAGTACTTC
13	NA	TRBV7-7	TRBJ2-5	NA	CASSPQHRWTQYF	TGTGCTAGCAGCCCACAGCACCGTTGGACCCAGTACTTC
14	TRBD1	TRBV28	TRBJ1-5	NA	CASSRGSGNQPQHF	TGTGCCAGCAGCAGGGGGTCGGGCAATCAGCCCCAGCATTTT
16	TRBD2	TRBV5-1	TRBJ2-7	NA	CASSPLEGSQLAGQYF	TGCGCCAGCAGCCCCCTAGAGGGGAGCCAACTAGCGGGGCAGTACTTC
14	TRBD2	TRBV10-3	TRBJ2-1	NA	CAITGGAGEGEQFF	TGTGCCATCACTGGGGGAGCGGGAGAGGGGGAGCAGTTCTTC
14	NA	TRBV20-1	TRBJ2-1	NA	CSAQTGRGANEQFF	TGCAGTGCCCAAACTGGCAGGGGAGCCAATGAGCAGTTCTTC
15	TRBD2	TRBV7-3	TRBJ2-5	NA	CASSQTSGWQETQYF	TGTGCCAGCAGCCAGACTAGCGGGTGGCAAGAGACCCAGTACTTC
17	NA	TRBV6-2/TRBV6-3	TRBJ1-3	NA	CASSYSSQSPSGNTIYF	TGTGCCAGCAGTTACTCGAGCCAGTCACCCTCTGGAAACACCATATATTTT
13	TRBD1	TRBV19	TRBJ1-2	NA	CASSKDRHYGYTF	TGTGCCAGTAGTAAGGACAGGCACTATGGCTACACCTTC
15	NA	TRBV19	TRBJ1-1	many	CASSIRGMFDTEAFF	TGTGCCAGTAGTATTAGGGGGATGTTTGACACTGAAGCTTTCTTT
16	TRBD2	TRBV6-4	TRBJ2-2	NA	CASSSKTSANTGELFF	TGTGCCAGCAGTTCCAAGACTAGCGCGAACACCGGGGAGCTGTTTTTT
12	NA	TRBV12-3/TRBV12-4	TRBJ1-1	NA	CASSAGRTEAFF	TGTGCCAGCAGTGCGGGAAGAACTGAAGCTTTCTTT
12	NA	TRBV19	TRBJ1-4	few	CATSYSNEKLFF	TGTGCCACTTCGTATTCTAATGAAAAACTGTTTTTT
13	NA	TRBV30	TRBJ1-5	NA	CAWSDGFSQPQHF	TGTGCCTGGAGTGATGGGTTCAGTCAGCCCCAGCATTTT
15	NA	TRBV9	TRBJ2-2	NA	CASSASQGYTGELFF	TGTGCCAGCAGCGCGTCTCAGGGGTACACCGGGGAGCTGTTTTTT
14	NA	TRBV6-1	TRBJ1-1	NA	CASSEQGGRAEAFF	TGTGCCAGCAGTGAACAGGGAGGCAGGGCTGAAGCTTTCTTT
14	NA	TRBV19	TRBJ1-1	NA	CASRPGGVGEEAFF	TGTGCCAGTAGACCAGGTGGGGTGGGCGAGGAAGCTTTCTTT
15	TRBD2	TRBV11-3	TRBJ2-1	many	CASSLGTSGNNEQFF	TGTGCCAGCAGCTTGGGGACTAGCGGGAACAATGAGCAGTTCTTC
14	TRBD1	TRBV12-3/TRBV12-4	TRBJ1-1	many	CASSTTGGSVRAFF	TGTGCCAGCAGCACTACAGGGGGCTCTGTAAGAGCTTTCTTT
13	NA	TRBV6-2/TRBV6-3	TRBJ2-6	few	CASGYSGANVLTF	TGTGCCAGCGGCTATTCTGGGGCCAACGTCCTGACTTTC
15	TRBD1	TRBV2	TRBJ2-1	few	CASSEAGRGFPGQFF	TGTGCCAGCAGTGAAGCCGGCAGGGGGTTCCCCGGGCAGTTCTTC
11	NA	TRBV3-1	TRBJ1-3	many	CASSYINTIYF	TGTGCCAGCAGCTATATCAACACCATATATTTT
13	TRBD1	TRBV5-1	TRBJ2-7	many	CASGGQGGNEQYF	TGCGCCAGCGGGGGACAGGGAGGGAACGAGCAGTACTTC
15	NA	TRBV11-2	TRBJ2-1	NA	CASSPGASPGNEQFF	TGTGCCAGCAGCCCTGGCGCTAGTCCGGGCAATGAGCAGTTCTTC
16	NA	TRBV28	TRBJ2-1	many	CASSPQARAPYNEQFF	TGTGCCAGCAGTCCCCAAGCCAGGGCCCCCTACAATGAGCAGTTCTTC
12	NA	TRBV28	TRBJ1-1	many	CASNTWNTEAFF	TGTGCCAGCAACACATGGAACACTGAAGCTTTCTTT
14	NA	TRBV4-1	TRBJ2-3	NA	CASSQPNRVDTQYF	TGCGCCAGCAGCCAACCTAACAGGGTAGATACGCAGTATTTT
13	NA	TRBV29-1	TRBJ2-5	few	CSVALMALETQYF	TGCAGCGTTGCGCTAATGGCTTTAGAGACCCAGTACTTC
12	NA	TRBV20-1	TRBJ1-6	NA	CSARRDNSPLHF	TGCAGTGCTAGACGGGATAATTCACCCCTCCACTTT
16	NA	TRBV28	TRBJ2-5	many	CASSARGGRRRETQYF	TGTGCCAGCAGTGCCAGGGGAGGGAGAAGGAGGGAGACCCAGTACTTC
16	TRBD1	TRBV3-1	TRBJ1-2	few	CASSHPLTGGIYGYTF	TGTGCCAGCAGCCATCCGTTGACAGGGGGCATCTATGGCTACACCTTC
15	TRBD1	TRBV6-1	TRBJ2-3	NA	CASSRDRGRTDTQYF	TGTGCCAGCAGCCGGGACAGGGGGCGCACAGATACGCAGTATTTT
18	NA	TRBV7-2	TRBJ2-6	few	CASSYRDKFDSGANVLTF	TGTGCCAGCAGCTACCGGGACAAATTTGACTCTGGGGCCAACGTCCTGACTTTC
14	NA	TRBV6-2/TRBV6-3	TRBJ2-1	many	CASSYDGRYNEQFF	TGTGCCAGCAGTTACGACGGAAGATACAATGAGCAGTTCTTC
19	TRBD1	TRBV6-2/TRBV6-3	TRBJ2-6	few	CASSYSKVDRVSGANVLTF	TGTGCCAGCAGTTACTCGAAGGTGGACAGGGTGTCCGGGGCCAACGTCCTGACTTTC
13	NA	TRBV12-3/TRBV12-4	TRBJ1-6	NA	CASNQGRVSPLHF	TGTGCCAGCAACCAGGGCAGGGTTTCACCCCTCCACTTT
19	TRBD1	TRBV7-9	TRBJ1-6	NA	CASSLRQGGALRYNSPLHF	TGTGCCAGCAGCCTTCGACAGGGGGGGGCCCTACGCTATAATTCACCCCTCCACTTT
15	NA	TRBV19	TRBJ1-3	NA	CASSIKRSSGNTIYF	TGTGCCAGTAGTATTAAAAGGAGCTCTGGAAACACCATATATTTT
16	TRBD2	TRBV19	TRBJ2-2	NA	CASSISSGTNTGELFF	TGTGCCAGTAGTATTTCTAGCGGAACGAACACCGGGGAGCTGTTTTTT
17	NA	TRBV10-2	TRBJ2-2	NA	CASSESFLATNTGELFF	TGCGCCAGCAGTGAGTCGTTTCTAGCAACGAACACCGGGGAGCTGTTTTTT
14	NA	TRBV5-1	TRBJ1-4	NA	CASRGAPTNEKLFF	TGCGCCAGCAGAGGTGCCCCAACTAATGAAAAACTGTTTTTT
16	NA	TRBV3-1	TRBJ1-2	NA	CASSQERLGIWDGYTF	TGTGCCAGCAGCCAAGAAAGATTGGGAATCTGGGATGGCTACACCTTC
14	NA	TRBV30	TRBJ1-2	NA	CAWTRQLIYYGYTF	TGTGCCTGGACCCGACAGCTTATATACTATGGCTACACCTTC
12	NA	TRBV6-2/TRBV6-3	TRBJ2-3	NA	CASRGGTDTQYF	TGTGCCAGCAGGGGCGGCACAGATACGCAGTATTTT